The source of this TCR beta chain is a study of CD8 T cells in ankylosing spondylitis (dated by TCRdb to between 2016 and 2019). Background for the entire study: The study set out to find disease-linked TCR variants by profiling T cell receptor beta repertoires in ankylosing spondylitis patients and healthy donors. The whole study cohort included over a hundred healthy donors and 20 to 30 ankylosing spondylitis patients. Peripheral blood was sampled, and synovial fluid was additionally collected from ankylosing spondylitis patients. Results the study describes overall, beyond this receptor: The disease-linked clones had a CD8+ phenotype and were found at relatively low frequencies in peripheral blood. Some TCR beta motif variants had previously been reported in synovial fluid and blood of reactive arthritis patients, which suggested common disease-initiation mechanisms. A TCR beta motif made up of seven or eight highly homologous amino acid variants appeared to be characteristic of blood from ankylosing spondylitis patients. According to the report, matched synovial fluid samples from ankylosing spondylitis patients were significantly enriched for the disease-linked clones.

This clonotype was recorded many times. Which antigen it targets is not known. Base qualities are not provided; no much larger clone lies one nucleotide away. CDR1 and CDR2, looked up from the germline V gene (reference sequence), are LNHNV and YYDKDF. From its cysteine to its phenylalanine, the CDR3 spans 12 amino acids. The kept DNA is CDR3 alone, 36 bases in frame from the first base. Trimming costs V 1 base and J 7 bases, and their ends lie 7 bases apart. These reads were obtained on an Illumina HiSeq 2500. Quantitative 5'-RACE with molecular barcodes was the method used to prepare the TCR beta libraries. The study's processing was this. A new computational method, built on a probabilistic model of VDJ rearrangement, was used to identify disease-linked TCR variants. TCRdb passed the public sequencing reads through fastp at Q25 and MiXCR, retaining productive beta sequences. Each CDR3 protein gets just one entry, which takes the most common genes and DNA from the rows behind it. Clone size and V and J calls follow TCRdb, not the original study. The sample table contains 750,000 to 850,000 distinct CDR3 sequences; only one count was recorded for about an eighth of them. The ten top clones hold around 0.51% of the sample.

The receptor was derived from a male donor with ankylosing spondylitis. Material: blood, either unsorted or a sorted T cell fraction (not recorded which). The V and J segments used are TRBV15 and TRBJ1-1, with the D gene not confidently named. The bases read TGTGCCACCAGCAGAGTACCGGGTGAAGCTTTCTTT. Its protein reads: CATSRVPGEAFF.